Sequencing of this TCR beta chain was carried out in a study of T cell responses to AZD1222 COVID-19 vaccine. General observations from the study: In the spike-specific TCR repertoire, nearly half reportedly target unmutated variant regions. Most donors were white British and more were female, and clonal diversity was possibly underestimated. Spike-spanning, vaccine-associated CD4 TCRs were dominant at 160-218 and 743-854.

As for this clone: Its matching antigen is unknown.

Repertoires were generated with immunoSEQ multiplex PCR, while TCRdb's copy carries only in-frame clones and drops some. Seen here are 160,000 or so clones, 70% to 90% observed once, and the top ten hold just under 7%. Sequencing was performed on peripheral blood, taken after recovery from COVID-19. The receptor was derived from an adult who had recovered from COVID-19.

CDR3: CASSLSREGGGEQYF. Written as DNA, the CDR3 is TGTGCCAGCAGTTTATCCAGGGAGGGGGGTGGCGAGCAGTACTTC. The rearrangement joins TRBV28 to TRBJ2-7; D may be TRBD2 (7 bases). The germline V gene encodes CDR1 MDHEN and CDR2 SYDVKM. The CDR3 sequence is 15 residues long. V was shortened by 1 base and J by 6 bases, with 16 bases between the two germline ends. The complete variable domain, with remaining parts taken from reference TRBV28 and TRBJ2-7, reads DVKVTQSSRYLVKRTGEKVFLECVQDMDHENMFWYRQDPGLGLRLIYFSYDVKMKEKGDIPEGYSVSREKKERFSLILESASTNQTSMYLCASSLSREGGGEQYFGPGTRLTVT.